This T cell receptor (beta chain) was documented in a study of long-term antiretroviral therapy in people with HIV. Overall study findings and caveats: The study found narrower CDR3 length ranges in HIV repertoires than in controls. Post-ART samples showed increased diversity that remained below transplant donor control levels.

Without exception, participants with HIV were treated in the United States. Specimens carried about 0.95-11 million cryopreserved PBMC before DNA extraction. Note on this clone: Antigen specificity is unknown.

They ran version v3.0 of the immunoSEQ assay at survey level. Sequencing was performed with immunoSEQ multiplex PCR; in TCRdb, only in-frame clones are kept and a portion is missing. The data hold tens of thousands of clones, with 80% observed a single time. V lost 3 bases and J 2 bases, leaving 13 bases between the germline ends. Germline V gene lookup returns CDR1 SNHLY and CDR2 FYNNEI. The CDR3 covers 15 residues. Sample: unsorted PBMCs, taken 0.3 years after starting antiretroviral therapy. This sequence joins TRBV2 and TRBJ1-1, with D hard to call. The sequence was collected from a man aged 35 to 55 with HIV. CDR3 protein: CASSDTARQNTEAFF. CDR3 bases: TGTGCCAGCAGTGATACAGCAAGACAAAACACTGAAGCTTTCTTT.